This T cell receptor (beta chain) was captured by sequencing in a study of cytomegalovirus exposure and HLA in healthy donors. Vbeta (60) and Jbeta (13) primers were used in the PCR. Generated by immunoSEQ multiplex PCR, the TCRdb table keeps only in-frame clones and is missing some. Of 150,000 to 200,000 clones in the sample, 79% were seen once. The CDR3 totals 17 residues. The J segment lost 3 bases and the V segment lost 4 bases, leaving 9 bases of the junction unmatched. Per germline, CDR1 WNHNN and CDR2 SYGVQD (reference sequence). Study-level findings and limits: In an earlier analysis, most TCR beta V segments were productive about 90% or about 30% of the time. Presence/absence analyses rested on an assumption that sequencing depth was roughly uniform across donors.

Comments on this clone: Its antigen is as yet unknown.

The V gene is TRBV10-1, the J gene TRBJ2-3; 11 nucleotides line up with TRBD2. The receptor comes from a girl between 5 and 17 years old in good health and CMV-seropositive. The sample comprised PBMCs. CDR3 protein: CASSGTSGPTGTDTQYF. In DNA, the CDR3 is TGCGCCAGCAGTGGGACTAGCGGGCCCACCGGGACAGATACGCAGTATTTT.